The 2 T cell receptor beta chains given below trace back to one sample, sequenced in a study of T cell responses to AZD1222 COVID-19 vaccine. Generated by immunoSEQ multiplex PCR, the TCRdb table keeps only in-frame clones and is missing some. This sample has more than 100,000 clones; about 90% occur once, and the top ten carry 1.3% to 1.5%. Material: peripheral blood, obtained on day 0 of AZD1222 vaccination. These receptors all stem from an adult in good health.

The J gene is TRBJ2-2, the V gene TRBV24-1, with D perhaps matching TRBD1 (6 bases). This CDR3 has 16 amino acids. V was pared by 2 bases and J by 0 bases, with 9 bases between. The germline V gene has CDR1 KGHDR and CDR2 SFDVKD. In DNA, the CDR3 is TGTGCCACCAGTGATTGGGGGCAACCGAACACCGGGGAGCTGTTTTTT. As protein: CATSDWGQPNTGELFF.

The genes are TRBV6-5 and TRBJ2-7, with 10 positions matching TRBD1. The germline gives CDR1 MNHEY, CDR2 SVGAGI. J gave up 5 bases and V 6 bases, and 10 bases lay outside the gene matches. The CDR3 has 15 residues. The CDR3 here is CASSGRDRGADEQYF. DNA for the CDR3: TGTGCCAGCAGCGGTAGGGACAGGGGCGCCGACGAGCAGTACTTC.